This passage covers 3 T cell receptor beta chains from one sample sequenced in a study of HIV-infected children after antiretroviral therapy interruption. Unique molecular identifiers were included in an RNA-based 3' RACE TCR library. A single record per CDR3 protein comes from TCRdb applying MiXCR to the 3' RACE reads. Here the sample spans about 46,000 distinct CDR3 sequences, 4.3% being singletons. Treatment defined: PENTA 11 planned treatment interruption arm or continuous ART arm. Sequenced material: CD45RA+ CD4+ T cells from PBMCs, pooled from several time points, taken from a donor given antiretroviral therapy, either interrupted or continuous. Noted subset: naive CD4+ CD45RA+ CD45RO- T cells. Every receptor here comes from a pool of human donors with HIV.

The sample holds many counts of this clonotype. The rearrangement uses TRBV28 and TRBJ2-7, with TRBD1 as a possible D gene (5 bases). This CDR3 comprises 11 residues. V was trimmed by 2 bases and J by 9 bases, leaving 8 bases between them. From germline, CDR1 is MDHEN and CDR2 SYDVKM. The CDR3 DNA reads TGTGCCAGCAGTTTAAGGGGCGGGCAGTACTTC. Translated, it gives CASSLRGGQYF.

This clonotype was seen at least ten times. The CDR3 nucleotides are TGTGCCAGCAGCATTCCTGAACAGGGGTTCGTGGGGAACACTGAAGCTTTCTTT. Translating it yields CASSIPEQGFVGNTEAFF. The gene calls are TRBV7-3 and TRBJ1-1, with 7 nucleotides matching TRBD1. The V and J ends lost 5 bases and 1 base, in that order; junction bases with no gene match: 16. The germline CDR1 and CDR2 sequences are SGHTA and FQGTGA. The CDR3 is made up of 18 amino acids.

This clonotype was counted many times. V is TRBV2 and J is TRBJ2-3; no clear D. The CDR3 length is 14 residues. Trimming cost V 4 bases and J 0 bases, with 8 bases left between them. CDR1 is SNHLY and CDR2 is FYNNEI in the germline V gene. The CDR3 DNA reads as TGTGCCAGCAGTGTTGACACTAGCACAGATACGCAGTATTTT. It codes for CASSVDTSTDTQYF.